This T cell receptor (beta chain) was profiled in a study of CD8 T cells in Susac syndrome. The CDR3 loop spans 15 amino acids. V lost 2 bases and J lost 9; bases outside the gene matches: 8. Germline CDR1 is LGHNA and CDR2 is YSLEER. TCR beta sequencing covered blood CD8+ and CD4+ T cells. Each Susac syndrome patient had definite or probable disease by recently defined criteria. The RNA, 0.5 to 1 ug, was put through reverse transcription using random hexamers. Amplification of TCR beta CDR3 spanned 54 Vbeta and 13 Jbeta via immunoSEQ multiplex PCR. TCRdb recomputed calls from the immunoSEQ multiplex PCR reads with MiXCR, one row per CDR3 protein. The sample shows under 200,000 distinct CDR3 sequences, 95% of them seen only once. This clonotype appeared once.

This chain uses TRBV4-3 with TRBJ1-4; TRBD1 agrees at 8 bases. Sequenced material: CD4+ T cells from PBMCs. The TCR sequence derives from a human donor with Susac syndrome. CDR3 sequence: CASSQLTGEAKKLFF. The CDR3 DNA reads TGCGCCAGCAGCCAATTGACAGGGGAAGCGAAAAAACTGTTTTTT.